The 19 T cell receptor beta chains reported below all come from one sample, sequenced in a study of blood T cell repertoires in COVID-19. The table came from immunoSEQ multiplex PCR; TCRdb's copy has only in-frame clones and leaves some out. The table lists fewer than 350,000 clones, around 85% of them singletons, with approximately 12% in the top ten. Specimen: peripheral blood. Receptor source: a woman in her 30s with COVID-19, enrolled during active disease.

The CDR3 here is CASSYSVRNYGYTF. CDR3 coding DNA: TGTGCCAGCAGTTACTCGGTCAGGAACTATGGCTACACCTTC. This chain joins TRBV6-5 and TRBJ1-2; D gene uncertain. Germline lookup yields CDR1 MNHEY and CDR2 SVGAGI. V was clipped by 0 bases and J by 2 bases, with 7 bases between them. This CDR3 contains 14 residues.

This chain connects TRBV2 to TRBJ2-3; TRBD2 matches at 12 bases. The V gene's germline CDR1 is SNHLY and CDR2 FYNNEI. Trimming at V came to 2 bases and at J to 5 bases, leaving 5 bases not matched to a gene. This CDR3 spans 16 amino acids. The CDR3 region is CASSERTSGTGDTQYF. The CDR3 DNA follows: TGTGCCAGCAGTGAACGGACTAGCGGGACGGGAGATACGCAGTATTTT.

The chain is built from TRBV28 and TRBJ2-7; TRBD1 might be the D (6 bases). Germline loops: CDR1 MDHEN, CDR2 SYDVKM. The CDR3 is made up of 15 amino acids. Trimming removed 5 bases from V and 5 bases from J, with 19 bases in between. The CDR3 sequence: CASSTPTTGGHEQYF. The CDR3 DNA sequence: TGTGCCAGCAGTACCCCCACGACAGGTGGCCACGAGCAGTACTTC.

This clone was observed many times. The rearrangement joins TRBV9 to TRBJ2-5, with 10 bases that match TRBD2. Unmatched junction bases numbered 7, after V lost 0 bases and J lost 5 bases. Germline V gene lookup returns CDR1 SGDLS and CDR2 YYNGEE. The CDR3 spans 16 residues. Here the CDR3 reads CASSVDLAGARETQYF. CDR3 sequence (DNA): TGTGCCAGCAGCGTAGATCTAGCGGGGGCGCGGGAGACCCAGTACTTC.

The chain joins TRBV12-3 or TRBV12-4 to TRBJ2-7; D gene uncertain. The CDR3 length is 13 residues. Trimming shortened V by 6 bases and J by 0 bases, and 9 bases separated the two germline ends. The CDR3 DNA follows: TGTGCCAGCAGCCTCTCGAGCTCCTACGAGCAGTACTTC. This gives the protein CASSLSSSYEQYF.

This clone was seen repeatedly, ten times or more. This sequence joins TRBV6-4 and TRBJ2-1, with 12 bases identical to TRBD1. CDR3 length: 14 amino acids. Trimming took 6 bases from V and 8 from J; bases not matched to a gene: 5. CDR1 is MRHNA, CDR2 SNTAGT, per germline. The CDR3 sequence: CASSAGTGGDEQFF. The CDR3, as DNA: TGTGCCAGCAGCGCCGGGACAGGGGGCGATGAGCAGTTCTTC.

This clone is a singleton in its sample. The chain joins TRBV5-6 to TRBJ1-3, with D perhaps matching TRBD1 (5 bases). This CDR3 comprises 16 residues. V lost 4 bases and J 2 bases, leaving 16 bases between the germline ends. CDR1 and CDR2 from the germline V gene are SGHDT and YYEEEE. CDR3: CASSLVTAGTGNTIYF. In nucleotides, the CDR3 is TGTGCCAGCAGCCTAGTGACCGCAGGGACTGGAAACACCATATATTTT.

The chain is built from TRBV18 and TRBJ2-5; D gene unclear. In germline, CDR1 is KGHSH, CDR2 LQKENI. The CDR3 is 17 amino acids. With 3 bases removed from V and 0 bases from J, the gap between germline ends came to 17 bases. In DNA form, the CDR3 reads TGTGCCAGCTCACCCGTACAAATTTCCTCGTACCAAGAGACCCAGTACTTC. Protein product: CASSPVQISSYQETQYF.

The rearrangement uses TRBV10-2 and TRBJ1-2; tentatively, D is TRBD1 (5 bases). In germline, CDR1 is WSHSY, CDR2 SAAADI. V gave up 0 bases and J gave up 4 bases, with 12 bases separating them. The CDR3 loop spans 15 amino acids. CDR3: CASSESSGSIYGYTF. In DNA form, the CDR3 reads TGCGCCAGCAGTGAGTCGTCAGGGTCTATCTATGGCTACACCTTC.

The chain couples TRBV28 to TRBJ1-2, with 7 bases fitting TRBD1. The ends lost 4 bases at V and 2 bases at J; junction bases unmatched: 4. The CDR3 loop spans 14 amino acids. From germline, CDR1 is MDHEN and CDR2 SYDVKM. The CDR3, as DNA: TGTGCCAGCAGTTCAGTGGGACAGAACTATGGCTACACCTTC. Translating gives CASSSVGQNYGYTF.

Here the CDR3 reads CASSFTGIQEKLFF. The DNA for the CDR3 is TGTGCCAGCAGCTTTACAGGGATTCAAGAAAAACTGTTTTTT. This rearrangement joins TRBV7-2 to TRBJ1-4, with a weak D call TRBD1 (6 bases). Trimming took 3 bases from V and 8 from J, leaving 13 bases between them. Germline CDR1 is SGHTA and CDR2 is FQGNSA. The CDR3 is 14 amino acids.

This clone was detected only once. The chain is built from TRBV3-1 (or the pseudogene TRBV3-2) and TRBJ2-5, with D maybe TRBD2 (5 bases). CDR3 length equals 14 residues. Germline V gene lookup returns CDR1 LGHDT and CDR2 YNNKEL (reference sequence). V dropped 0 bases and J dropped 5 bases, with 10 bases sitting between them. The CDR3 DNA is TGTGCCAGCAGCCAAGATTCGGGGTGGGAGACCCAGTACTTC. It codes for CASSQDSGWETQYF.

The rearrangement uses TRBV21-1 and TRBJ2-5; TRBD2 reflects the table's D call only, with no check against the DNA. TRBV21-1 is listed as a pseudogene. The CDR3 runs 15 residues. The CDR3: CASSKARTGQETQYF. CDR3 bases: TGTGCCAGCAGCAAAGCGAGGACGGGACAAGAGACCCAGTACTTC.

The V call is TRBV5-1, the J call TRBJ2-1; 11 nucleotides match TRBD2. The germline CDR1 and CDR2 sequences are SGHRS and YFSETQ. CDR3 length equals 16 residues. The V gene end was trimmed by 0 bases and the J gene end by 8 bases; junction bases not matched to a gene: 7. Here the CDR3 DNA reads TGCGCCAGCAGCTTGGCCGCGACTAGCGGGGCATATGAGCAGTTCTTC. It yields the protein CASSLAATSGAYEQFF.

The gene calls are TRBV28 and TRBJ2-1; 9 bases are a match to TRBD1. With 8 bases clipped from V and 8 bases from J, the junction kept 10 bases outside the gene matches. Germline V gives CDR1 MDHEN, CDR2 SYDVKM. This CDR3 contains 14 residues. CDR3 nucleotide sequence: TGTGCCAGCCTGGGGGGACAGGGTTGGGATGAGCAGTTCTTC. Translating it yields CASLGGQGWDEQFF. The whole variable domain, remainder taken from reference TRBV28 and TRBJ2-1, is DVKVTQSSRYLVKRTGEKVFLECVQDMDHENMFWYRQDPGLGLRLIYFSYDVKMKEKGDIPEGYSVSREKKERFSLILESASTNQTSMYLCASLGGQGWDEQFFGPGTRLTVL.

The V call is TRBV6-5, the J call TRBJ1-4, with D possibly being TRBD1 (5 bases). V lost 8 bases and J 3 bases, leaving 13 bases between the germline ends. Germline CDR1 MNHEY, CDR2 SVGAGI. The CDR3 spans 14 residues. Here the CDR3 reads CASLHGGANEKLFF. Here the CDR3 DNA reads TGTGCCAGCCTCCATGGGGGGGCTAATGAAAAACTGTTTTTT.

The chain recombines TRBV5-4 with TRBJ2-1; TRBD1 aligns across 7 bases. Germline V lookup: CDR1 SGHNT, CDR2 YYREEE (reference sequence). V lost 4 bases and J lost 3; bases outside the gene matches: 4. The CDR3 totals 14 residues. DNA for the CDR3: TGTGCCAGCAGCCTAAGACAGGGCTACAATGAGCAGTTCTTC. Its translation: CASSLRQGYNEQFF.

This sequence joins TRBV7-9 and TRBJ2-7; no definite D call. The CDR3 has 15 amino acids. V lost 4 bases to trimming and J lost 2 bases, with 15 bases between them. From germline, CDR1 is SEHNR and CDR2 FQNEAQ (reference sequence). CDR3 region: CASSSSMGYPYEQYF. The DNA of the CDR3 is TGTGCCAGCAGCTCGTCCATGGGCTACCCCTACGAGCAGTACTTC.

This clone was found once. The V and J genes are TRBV13 and TRBJ2-7, with TRBD1 identical over 9 bases. J was trimmed by 2 bases and V by 5 bases; bases with no gene match: 4. This CDR3 spans 14 amino acids. Germline V gives CDR1 PRHDT, CDR2 FYEKMQ (reference sequence). The CDR3 DNA is TGTGCCAGCAGCCCCGGGACAGGGCCCTACGAGCAGTACTTC. It translates to CASSPGTGPYEQYF.